The rows below give T cell receptor beta chains drawn from one sample of a study of blood T cell repertoires in COVID-19. Data came from immunoSEQ multiplex PCR; TCRdb stores just in-frame clones and leaves some out. The sample lists over 50,000 clones, roughly two thirds occurring once. The source material was peripheral blood. The receptors here all came from a woman aged 65 to 85 with COVID-19, enrolled during active disease. CDR3s include the opening cysteine and the closing phenylalanine or tryptophan. A D gene is named only where the DNA matches it firmly. Clone size, where shown, is once, few, many, or a class for clones that have expanded.

once	TRBJ2-2	TRBV4-2	TRBD2	16	CASSPGLAGGVGELFF	TGTGCCAGCAGCCCGGGACTAGCGGGGGGAGTGGGGGAGCTGTTTTTT
once	TRBJ2-1	TRBV19	.	15	CASSAGNSIRNEQFF	TGTGCCAGTAGTGCAGGGAACAGCATTCGCAATGAGCAGTTCTTC
.	TRBJ2-2	TRBV24-1	TRBD1	15	CATSLGGTEPGELFF	TGTGCCACCAGCCTCGGTGGGACAGAGCCCGGGGAGCTGTTTTTT
.	TRBJ1-1	TRBV28	TRBD1	15	CASSSYRGRGTEAFF	TGTGCCAGCAGTTCCTACAGGGGGCGGGGCACTGAAGCTTTCTTT
.	TRBJ1-1	TRBV5-1	TRBD1	14	CASSTDRARTEAFF	TGCGCCAGCAGTACCGACAGGGCGAGGACTGAAGCTTTCTTT
.	TRBJ1-5	TRBV19	.	16	CAGGEDGFYSNQPQHF	TGTGCCGGGGGGGAGGATGGCTTCTATAGCAATCAGCCCCAGCATTTT
.	TRBJ2-4	TRBV24-1	.	14	CATSDTLGGNIQYF	TGTGCCACCAGTGACACCCTGGGGGGAAACATTCAGTACTTC
few	TRBJ2-7	TRBV9	TRBD2	17	CASSGGTSGGRYYEQYF	TGTGCCAGCAGCGGCGGGACTAGCGGGGGCCGATACTACGAGCAGTACTTC
.	TRBJ2-4	TRBV24-1	.	14	CATSDQGERDIQYF	TGTGCCACCAGTGATCAAGGGGAAAGGGACATTCAGTACTTC
few	TRBJ2-3	TRBV7-8	TRBD2	16	CASSLDSLAATDTQYF	TGTGCCAGCAGCTTAGATAGCCTAGCGGCCACAGATACGCAGTATTTT
.	TRBJ1-2	TRBV11-2	.	13	CASSLDGLRGYTF	TGTGCCAGCAGCTTAGACGGGTTGCGGGGCTACACCTTC
.	TRBJ2-1	TRBV19	.	12	CASSSRDNEQFF	TGTGCCAGTAGTTCCCGAGACAATGAGCAGTTCTTC
.	TRBJ2-2	TRBV4-2	TRBD1	15	CASSQEPGQSGELFF	TGTGCCAGCAGCCAAGAACCGGGACAGTCCGGGGAGCTGTTTTTT
.	TRBJ1-5	TRBV19	TRBD1	15	CASRSQGDSNQPQHF	TGTGCCAGCCGCTCGCAGGGGGATAGCAATCAGCCCCAGCATTTT
.	TRBJ2-7	TRBV19	TRBD2	15	CASTPPVAGTYEQYF	TGTGCCAGTACTCCCCCGGTAGCGGGGACCTACGAGCAGTACTTC
.	TRBJ2-6	TRBV12-1	.	18	CASSFVGSGGAGANVLTF	TGTGCCAGCAGCTTTGTAGGTAGCGGGGGGGCTGGGGCCAACGTCCTGACTTTC
few	TRBJ1-5	TRBV2	TRBD1	16	CASSEGKTGGNQPQHF	TGTGCCAGCAGTGAAGGGAAGACAGGGGGCAATCAGCCCCAGCATTTT
.	TRBJ1-3	TRBV12-3/TRBV12-4	.	13	CASSFRGGNTIYF	TGTGCCAGCAGTTTCAGGGGTGGAAACACCATATATTTT
few	TRBJ1-4	TRBV7-8	.	17	CASSLVGGKATNEKLFF	TGTGCCAGCAGCTTAGTAGGGGGAAAGGCAACTAATGAAAAACTGTTTTTT
.	TRBJ1-2	TRBV19	.	15	CASSIEGGLIYGYTF	TGTGCCAGTAGTATAGAGGGGGGACTCATCTATGGCTACACCTTC
.	TRBJ2-4	TRBV7-2	TRBD2	13	CASSPSGGVVQYF	TGTGCCAGCAGCCCAAGCGGGGGGGTGGTTCAGTACTTC
.	TRBJ2-1	TRBV4-3	.	13	CASSQDWGHPQFF	TGCGCCAGCAGCCAAGATTGGGGACACCCGCAGTTCTTC
.	TRBJ1-2	TRBV7-2	TRBD1	14	CASSFRGQNYGYTF	TGTGCCAGCAGCTTTAGGGGACAGAACTATGGCTACACCTTC
.	TRBJ1-5	TRBV16	.	16	CASSQSSVGGFGPQHF	TGTGCCAGCAGCCAGAGCTCTGTTGGGGGCTTTGGGCCCCAGCATTTT
.	TRBJ2-1	TRBV7-8	.	14	CASSLVADYNEQFF	TGTGCCAGCAGCTTAGTAGCGGACTACAATGAGCAGTTCTTC
.	TRBJ2-1	TRBV12-3/TRBV12-4	.	12	CASSSSRNEQFF	TGTGCCAGCAGTTCGTCCAGGAATGAGCAGTTCTTC
.	TRBJ2-7	TRBV5-1	.	13	CASSATGSGEQYF	TGCGCCAGCAGCGCCACAGGGAGTGGCGAGCAGTACTTC
.	TRBJ1-4	TRBV6-2/TRBV6-3	.	15	CASSDLRGADEKLFF	TGTGCCAGCAGTGACCTCCGGGGGGCGGATGAAAAACTGTTTTTT
.	TRBJ1-6	TRBV19	.	18	CASRMGGPGKLGGSPLHF	TGTGCCAGTCGTATGGGGGGGCCCGGAAAACTGGGGGGATCACCCCTCCACTTT
.	TRBJ2-2	TRBV10-3	.	14	CAISARDNTGELFF	TGTGCCATCAGTGCTCGGGATAACACCGGGGAGCTGTTTTTT
.	TRBJ2-1	TRBV27	TRBD1	17	CASSPPRDRGPNNEQFF	TGTGCCAGCAGTCCCCCTCGGGACAGGGGGCCGAACAATGAGCAGTTCTTC
.	TRBJ2-2	TRBV3-1/TRBV3-2	TRBD2	14	CASEPGGGTGELFF	TGTGCCAGCGAGCCCGGCGGGGGCACCGGGGAGCTGTTTTTT
.	TRBJ2-1	TRBV6-2/TRBV6-3	TRBD1	14	CASSYGQAYNEQFF	TGTGCCAGCAGTTACGGACAGGCCTACAATGAGCAGTTCTTC
.	TRBJ2-6	TRBV27	TRBD1	17	CASTWDRGIPGANVLTF	TGTGCCAGCACTTGGGACAGGGGTATCCCTGGGGCCAACGTCCTGACTTTC
few	TRBJ1-2	TRBV7-9	.	12	CASFRGENGYTF	TGTGCCAGTTTTCGCGGGGAGAATGGCTACACCTTC
.	TRBJ2-2	TRBV19	TRBD1	17	CASSISRDRGKTGELFF	TGTGCCAGTAGTATATCCCGGGACAGGGGGAAAACCGGGGAGCTGTTTTTT
.	TRBJ2-1	TRBV7-3	TRBD2	16	CASSSMPSGGAREQFF	TGTGCCAGCAGCTCCATGCCCAGCGGGGGGGCCAGGGAGCAGTTCTTC
.	TRBJ2-5	TRBV2	TRBD1	15	CASSTLTGGRETQYF	TGTGCCAGCAGTACCTTGACAGGGGGCAGAGAGACCCAGTACTTC
.	TRBJ2-2	TRBV12-3/TRBV12-4	.	11	CASSSRGELFF	TGTGCCAGCAGCTCCAGGGGGGAGCTGTTTTTT
.	TRBJ2-1	TRBV6-4	TRBD1	15	CASSETGGSQNEQFF	TGTGCCAGCAGTGAGACAGGGGGCTCTCAGAATGAGCAGTTCTTC
.	TRBJ1-5	TRBV6-5	.	13	CASSSIGDQPQHF	TGTGCCAGCAGTTCCATCGGTGATCAGCCCCAGCATTTT
.	TRBJ1-5	TRBV24-1	.	15	CATAEAGVDNQPQHF	TGTGCCACCGCCGAGGCAGGGGTAGACAATCAGCCCCAGCATTTT
.	TRBJ1-5	TRBV6-4	.	13	CASSDGPNQPQHF	TGTGCCAGCAGTGACGGGCCCAATCAGCCCCAGCATTTT
.	TRBJ2-5	TRBV5-8	.	13	CASSLYREETQYF	TGTGCCAGCAGCTTATACAGGGAAGAGACCCAGTACTTC
few	TRBJ2-1	TRBV3-1/TRBV3-2	.	14	CASSQGRGYNEQFF	TGTGCCAGCAGCCAAGGACGGGGCTACAATGAGCAGTTCTTC
.	TRBJ2-4	TRBV2	TRBD2	14	CASSVREGGNIQYF	TGTGCCAGCAGTGTCAGGGAGGGTGGAAACATTCAGTACTTC
.	TRBJ1-1	TRBV21-1	.	15	CASSKDRVGNTEAFF	TGTGCCAGCAGCAAAGACCGGGTGGGGAACACTGAAGCTTTCTTT
.	TRBJ1-3	TRBV10-3	TRBD1	15	CAAAGGGATGNTIYF	TGTGCCGCAGCAGGGGGCGGGGCTACTGGAAACACCATATATTTT
.	TRBJ2-7	TRBV7-2	.	11	CASSPQWEQYF	TGTGCCAGCAGCCCCCAGTGGGAGCAGTACTTC
.	TRBJ1-6	TRBV19	TRBD1	15	CASSIQDRGNSPLHF	TGTGCCAGTAGTATCCAGGACAGGGGGAATTCACCCCTCCACTTT